Each of the 15 T cell receptor beta chains below was sequenced from the same sample in a study of T-cell reconstitution after alpha-beta-depleted transplantation in children. Preparation of the TCRbeta library involved a method that used unique molecular identifiers. One entry per CDR3 protein, called by TCRdb with MiXCR from the PCR reads. The sample comprises a few hundred thousand distinct CDR3 sequences, approximately 23% of which are singletons, and roughly 9.8% rests with the top ten. Sample: PBMCs, mostly from graft donor cells, taken 180 days after TCRalphabeta/CD19-depleted stem cell transplant. Receptors were obtained from a male patient younger than 18 who had a stem cell transplant for acute lymphoblastic leukemia, so the T cells may come from the graft donor.

For the CDR3, the DNA is TGTGCCAGCAGTTTAAGACAGGGGGTTACTGAAGCTTTCTTT. Its protein product is CASSLRQGVTEAFF. V and J are TRBV27 and TRBJ1-1; 9 bases match TRBD1. Germline V gives CDR1 MNHEY, CDR2 SMNVEV (reference sequence). The CDR3 has 14 amino acids. J gave up 5 bases and V 2 bases, and 3 bases lay outside the gene matches.

This chain uses TRBV7-8 with TRBJ2-1; a weak D match, TRBD1 (5 bases). Germline lookup yields CDR1 SGHVS and CDR2 FQNEAQ. The V and J ends lost 3 bases and 10 bases respectively, with 16 bases between them. The CDR3 has 14 residues. CDR3 in DNA: TGTGCCAGCAGCTTGATACAGGTGACCGCCGAGCAGTTCTTC. It yields the protein CASSLIQVTAEQFF.

This sequence joins TRBV9 and TRBJ2-1; possible D gene TRBD2, 6 bases. Germline CDR1 SGDLS, CDR2 YYNGEE. CDR3 length: 15 residues. The V end was cut by 5 bases, the J end by 6 bases, with 18 bases between. For the CDR3, the DNA is TGTGCCAGCAGTGCTTATCGGGAGAGCGGCAATGAGCAGTTCTTC. Its translation: CASSAYRESGNEQFF.

This chain joins TRBV20-1 and TRBJ1-2; possible D gene TRBD1, 6 bases. With 1 base removed from V and 1 base from J, the gap between germline ends came to 16 bases. The germline gives CDR1 DFQATT, CDR2 SNEGSKA (reference sequence). The CDR3 contains 16 residues. CDR3 bases: TGCAGTGCTAGAGGCGACAGGCCCAATGTTAACTATGGCTACACCTTC. Its protein is CSARGDRPNVNYGYTF.

This clonotype was counted only a few times. The chain links TRBV5-6 to TRBJ2-3; 14 bases map to TRBD2. This CDR3 spans 15 amino acids. With V trimmed by 5 bases and J by 9 bases, 8 bases remained unmatched. Germline loops: CDR1 SGHDT, CDR2 YYEEEE. The CDR3: CASRGLAGEILTQYF. The CDR3 DNA sequence: TGTGCCAGCAGGGGACTAGCGGGAGAGATCTTGACGCAGTATTTT. Looking up the rest from reference TRBV5-6 and TRBJ2-3 gives the full variable domain: DAGVTQSPTHLIKTRGQQVTLRCSPKSGHDTVSWYQQALGQGPQFIFQYYEEEERQRGNFPDRFSGHQFPNYSSELNVNALLLGDSALYLCASRGLAGEILTQYFGPGTRLTVL.

The CDR3, as DNA: TGTGCCAGCAGCTTATTTGTGGGAAGTAGGGTACGGCCCCAGCATTTT. As protein: CASSLFVGSRVRPQHF. The genes are TRBV7-9 and TRBJ1-5; D uncertain. The V and J ends lost 2 bases and 9 bases respectively, with 20 bases between them. CDR1 is SEHNR, CDR2 FQNEAQ, per germline (reference sequence). This CDR3 spans 16 amino acids.

This clonotype was counted between two and nine times. Mismatch with germline at one junction end may stem from a read error. The chain combines TRBV3-1 with TRBJ2-5; D is undetermined. CDR3 length equals 12 residues. Germline lookup yields CDR1 LGHDT and CDR2 YNNKEL (reference sequence). The CDR3: CASSRLQGTQYF. Written as DNA, the CDR3 is TGTGCCAGCAGCCGGCTGCAAGGGACCCAGTACTTC.

The V call is TRBV11-2, the J call TRBJ2-5; D is ambiguous. V dropped 7 bases and J dropped 9 bases, with 18 bases sitting between them. The germline gives CDR1 SGHAT, CDR2 FQNNGV. The CDR3 is 13 residues long. The chain's CDR3 is CASTNQFWEAQYF. For the CDR3, the DNA is TGTGCCAGCACCAACCAGTTTTGGGAAGCCCAGTACTTC.

This clonotype was seen more than once but under ten times. The chain recombines TRBV7-8 with TRBJ1-4, with D maybe TRBD1 (5 bases). The CDR3 consists of 15 residues. V lost 2 bases, J lost 7 bases, and 14 bases lay in between. Germline V gene data show CDR1 as SGHVS and CDR2 as FQNEAQ. The CDR3 coding sequence is TGTGCCAGCAGCTTATCGGCAGGGAAGGGTGAAAAACTGTTTTTT. Translating gives CASSLSAGKGEKLFF.

This clonotype was detected only a few times. The chain recombines TRBV20-1 with TRBJ2-3; 12 bases map to TRBD2. The CDR3 has 15 amino acids. With 3 bases clipped from V and 4 bases from J, the junction kept 5 bases outside the gene matches. The V gene's germline CDR1 is DFQATT and CDR2 SNEGSKA (reference sequence). CDR3 loop: CSASLTSGSADTQYF. CDR3 coding DNA: TGCAGTGCTAGCCTGACTAGCGGGAGTGCAGATACGCAGTATTTT.

This sequence joins TRBV20-1 and TRBJ2-2; 9 nucleotides agree with TRBD1. V trimming: 5 bases; J trimming: 9 bases; junction bases outside the gene matches: 10. This CDR3 spans 14 amino acids. The germline gives CDR1 DFQATT, CDR2 SNEGSKA (reference sequence). CDR3 coding DNA: TGCAGTGCTCCTACAGGGGGCCGGGCCAGGGAGCTGTTTTTT. Translation: CSAPTGGRARELFF.

V and J are TRBV29-1 and TRBJ2-7; the match to TRBD2 covers 9 bases. The germline V gene has CDR1 SQVTM and CDR2 ANQGSEA. The V gene end was trimmed by 2 bases and the J gene end by 2 bases; junction bases not matched to a gene: 13. The CDR3 runs to 17 residues. CDR3 region: CSVEQANLAGKTYEQYF. DNA for the CDR3: TGCAGCGTTGAACAGGCGAATCTAGCGGGGAAAACCTACGAGCAGTACTTC.

This chain links TRBV7-9 with TRBJ1-1; 10 bases are shared with TRBD1. V lost 5 bases, J lost 3 bases, and 6 bases stayed unmatched. The CDR3 contains 15 residues. Germline loops: CDR1 SEHNR, CDR2 FQNEAQ (reference sequence). Here the CDR3 reads CASSPRGQGYTEAFF. The CDR3 bases are TGTGCCAGCAGCCCCCGGGGACAGGGGTACACTGAAGCTTTCTTT.

This chain joins TRBV5-1 and TRBJ1-2, with 8 bases aligning to TRBD1. Germline V gives CDR1 SGHRS, CDR2 YFSETQ. Germline trimming cut 3 bases from V and 4 bases from J; bases unmatched to any gene: 20. CDR3 length: 19 residues. This chain's CDR3 is CASSYWIAGQGGGGYGYTF. The CDR3, as DNA: TGCGCCAGCAGCTATTGGATAGCCGGACAGGGAGGGGGAGGCTATGGCTACACCTTC.

With regard to this clonotype: The junction departs from the called germline gene at one end, perhaps through a read error. This chain links TRBV7-6 with TRBJ1-1; maybe TRBD1 (6 bases). The germline CDR1 and CDR2 sequences are SGHVS and FNYEAQ. The CDR3 length is 12 residues. The CDR3 spells CASSRGGGTEAF. The CDR3 DNA sequence: TGTGCCAGCAGTCGAGGGGGGGGTACTGAAGCTTTT.